These 25 T cell receptor beta chains were all obtained from the same sample, sequenced in a study of T cells in Graves' hyperthyroidism and ophthalmopathy. The source material, RNA transcripts, was used to amplify TCR beta CDR3 regions. TCR CDR3 underwent first-round RT-PCR with the HTBI primer set. Via MiXCR, TCRdb re-called the multiplex PCR reads, giving one row per CDR3 protein. The sample lists 240,000 or so distinct CDR3 sequences; around 17% were seen once. Sequenced sample: blood. Receptor source: a woman aged 18-30 years with Graves' ophthalmopathy.

This clonotype was counted ten times or more. The chain has TRBV5-8 and TRBJ1-2; D possibly corresponds to TRBD1 (6 bases). V dropped 4 bases and J dropped 7 bases, with 23 bases sitting between them. CDR1 and CDR2 (germline): SGHTS, YDEGEE. The CDR3 spans 16 residues. The CDR3 loop reads CASSTGTSVARSGYTF. CDR3 DNA: TGTGCCAGCAGCACCGGGACATCGGTAGCGAGATCTGGCTACACCTTC.

In its sample, this clonotype was seen many times. The V call is TRBV5-1, the J call TRBJ2-3; TRBD2 aligns across 12 bases. The CDR3 extends over 15 amino acids. Germline CDR1 is SGHRS and CDR2 is YFSETQ. V dropped 10 bases and J dropped 4; count of bases not matched to a gene: 10. CDR3 sequence: CARLAGGPPPDTQYF. CDR3 nucleotide sequence: TGCGCCCGGCTAGCGGGGGGGCCACCTCCAGATACGCAGTATTTT.

This clonotype was observed at least ten times. The rearrangement joins TRBV15 to TRBJ2-7, with 15 bases aligning to TRBD2. Unmatched junction bases numbered 1, after V lost 0 bases and J lost 4 bases. Germline-derived CDR1 and CDR2 are LNHNV and YYDKDF (reference sequence). This CDR3 is 16 amino acids long. For the CDR3, the DNA is TGTGCCACCAGCAGAGAGGGACTAGCGGGGGGTTACGAGCAGTACTTC. Encoded protein: CATSREGLAGGYEQYF.

This clonotype was seen many times. The chain recombines TRBV20-1 with TRBJ1-2; D call uncertain. The CDR3 has 14 residues. Trimming removed 3 bases at V and 4 bases at J, with 15 bases between. Per the germline V gene, CDR1 is DFQATT and CDR2 is SNEGSKA (reference sequence). In DNA, the CDR3 is TGCAGTGCTAGTATTTTCATGCCCTCCTATGGCTACACCTTC. Translation gives CSASIFMPSYGYTF.

Many counts were recorded for this clonotype. The chain employs TRBV28 and TRBJ1-1; no clear D gene. The CDR3 is 12 amino acids. Looked up from germline, CDR1 is MDHEN and CDR2 is SYDVKM. V was clipped by 2 bases and J by 2 bases, with 3 bases between them. The CDR3 reads CASSLVNTEAFF. In DNA form, the CDR3 reads TGTGCCAGCAGTTTAGTTAACACTGAAGCTTTCTTT.

This chain connects TRBV13 to TRBJ2-1; the D gene could be TRBD1 or TRBD2 (6 bases each). The CDR3 has 17 amino acids. Trimming removed 3 bases from V and 5 bases from J, with 20 bases in between. The germline V gene encodes CDR1 PRHDT and CDR2 FYEKMQ (reference sequence). Here the CDR3 reads CASSLFAVKGGHNEQFF. Written as DNA, the CDR3 is TGTGCCAGCAGCTTGTTTGCGGTTAAGGGGGGACACAATGAGCAGTTCTTC.

This clonotype has at least ten counts. The chain carries TRBV12-3 or TRBV12-4 and TRBJ2-5; D ambiguous. The CDR3 sequence is 14 residues long. V lost 3 bases and J lost 5, with 13 bases in between. The CDR3 region has the DNA TGTGCCAGCAGTTTGAGCCTGGGCATGGAGACCCAGTACTTC. Protein sequence: CASSLSLGMETQYF.

Many counts were recorded for this clonotype. V gene TRBV11-3 combines with J gene TRBJ2-7; a possible D gene is TRBD1 (5 bases). Looked up from germline, CDR1 is SGHNT and CDR2 is YENEEA. The CDR3 is made up of 14 amino acids. V dropped 2 bases and J dropped 3 bases, with 11 bases sitting between them. The CDR3 nucleotides read TGTGCCAGCAGCTTATTCGGTCAGGGCTACGAGCAGTACTTC. As protein: CASSLFGQGYEQYF.

About this clonotype: With a much larger clone just one base away, this may be a read error. V usage is TRBV10-3 and J usage is TRBJ2-7; a possible D gene is TRBD2 (6 bases). Looked up from germline, CDR1 is ENHRY and CDR2 is SYGVKD. The CDR3 extends over 13 amino acids. The CDR3 sequence is CAIRRDRSYERYF. The CDR3 region has the DNA TGTGCCATCAGGCGGGACCGGTCCTACGAGCGGTACTTC.

The sample holds many counts of this clonotype. This chain links TRBV24-1 with TRBJ2-1, with D hard to call. V gave up 1 base and J gave up 10 bases, with 10 bases separating them. Looked up from germline, CDR1 is KGHDR and CDR2 is SFDVKD. CDR3 length: 13 amino acids. This chain's CDR3 is CATSDFNRGEQFF. CDR3 in DNA: TGTGCCACCAGTGATTTCAATCGAGGAGAGCAGTTCTTC.

This clonotype has a count of ten or more. The V gene is TRBV7-9, the J gene TRBJ2-5; D is perhaps TRBD1 or TRBD2 (5 bases each). Trimming took off 5 bases at V and 3 bases at J, with 13 bases between the two ends. CDR3 size: 14 residues. The germline V gene has CDR1 SEHNR and CDR2 FQNEAQ (reference sequence). The CDR3 region is CASSKGRQEETQYF. The CDR3 coding sequence is TGTGCCAGCAGCAAGGGACGGCAAGAAGAGACCCAGTACTTC.

This clonotype was seen many times. The rearrangement links TRBV20-1 to TRBJ2-2; 8 positions agree with TRBD1. The CDR3 is 15 residues long. Per germline, CDR1 DFQATT and CDR2 SNEGSKA (reference sequence). Trimming cost V 1 base and J 4 bases; bases outside gene matches: 5. CDR3 sequence reads: CSARGQGRVTGELFF. The CDR3 DNA sequence: TGCAGTGCTAGAGGACAGGGGCGGGTCACCGGGGAGCTGTTTTTT.

This clonotype was seen repeatedly, ten times or more. This chain connects TRBV24-1 to TRBJ1-2; perhaps TRBD1 as D (6 bases). CDR3 length: 14 residues. Germline loops: CDR1 KGHDR, CDR2 SFDVKD. Trimming shortened V by 1 base and J by 4 bases, and 9 bases separated the two germline ends. CDR3 loop: CATSDFTGSYGYTF. The CDR3 DNA is TGTGCCACCAGTGATTTTACAGGGAGCTATGGCTACACCTTC.

This clonotype was recorded at least ten times. The chain uses TRBV27 and TRBJ2-7; 10 bases match TRBD2. CDR3 length equals 14 residues. Germline V CDR1 and CDR2: MNHEY, SMNVEV (reference sequence). V shed 5 bases and J 7 bases; nucleotides not matched to a gene: 8. The CDR3 sequence: CASSPLAGVSEQYF. The CDR3 DNA is TGTGCCAGCAGTCCCCTAGCGGGAGTTAGTGAGCAGTACTTC.

This clonotype was recorded a few times. The J gene is TRBJ1-2, the V gene TRBV5-4; TRBD1 matches 8 bases. V shed 0 bases, J shed 0 bases, and the junction held 1 base outside the gene matches. The CDR3 consists of 15 residues. Germline V gives CDR1 SGHNT, CDR2 YYREEE (reference sequence). CDR3 DNA: TGTGCCAGCAGCTTGGCAGGGGGCCCTAACTATGGCTACACCTTC. Protein product: CASSLAGGPNYGYTF.

There are many counts of this clonotype. This rearrangement joins TRBV7-9 to TRBJ2-1; 8 nucleotides match TRBD2. The CDR3 runs 16 residues. V was clipped by 3 bases and J by 6 bases; unmatched bases: 10. Germline lookup yields CDR1 SEHNR and CDR2 FQNEAQ (reference sequence). As DNA, the CDR3 is TGTGCCAGCAGCTTCGGCCCCCCGGGAGGGCCCAATGAGCAGTTCTTC. Encoded protein: CASSFGPPGGPNEQFF.

The chain joins TRBV28 to TRBJ2-7, with 15 nucleotides matching TRBD2. The CDR3 totals 17 residues. In germline, CDR1 is MDHEN, CDR2 SYDVKM. V lost 5 bases and J lost 5; bases outside the gene matches: 10. CDR3 DNA: TGTGCCAGCAGTAATTCTGATTGGACTAGCGGGGGGGACGAGCAGTACTTC. Translating gives CASSNSDWTSGGDEQYF.

As concerns this clonotype: The junction departs from the called germline gene at one end, perhaps through a read error. The CDR3 loop reads CAGSLRGPHSGNTIYF. For the CDR3, the DNA is TGTGCCGGCAGTTTACGGGGGCCCCACTCTGGAAACACCATATATTTT. V and J are TRBV27 and TRBJ1-3; TRBD1 is a possible D gene (6 bases). This CDR3 comprises 16 residues. Germline V lookup: CDR1 MNHEY, CDR2 SMNVEV (reference sequence).

This clonotype was observed at least ten times. The chain uses TRBV6-1 and TRBJ2-2; TRBD1 matches 8 bases. This CDR3 spans 17 amino acids. The J segment lost 6 bases and the V segment lost 5 bases, leaving 14 bases of the junction unmatched. CDR1 MNHNS and CDR2 SASEGT come from the germline V gene. The CDR3 sequence: CASSPRDRSIHPGELFF. The CDR3 nucleotides are TGTGCCAGCAGTCCCCGGGACAGGTCTATCCATCCCGGGGAGCTGTTTTTT.

This clonotype was observed at least ten times. The rearrangement uses TRBV6-1 and TRBJ2-7; 8 nucleotides align to TRBD1. The germline gives CDR1 MNHNS, CDR2 SASEGT. With 6 bases clipped from V and 5 bases from J, the junction kept 12 bases outside the gene matches. The CDR3 totals 15 residues. The CDR3 spells CASSDLDRGVNEQYF. The CDR3, as DNA: TGTGCCAGCAGCGACCTCGACAGGGGAGTGAACGAGCAGTACTTC.

In this sample, this clonotype turned up many times. The chain couples TRBV27 to TRBJ1-2, with D perhaps matching TRBD1 (5 bases). The V end lost 5 bases, the J end lost 8 bases, and 18 bases lay between the germline ends. Looked up from germline, CDR1 is MNHEY and CDR2 is SMNVEV (reference sequence). The CDR3 spans 14 residues. Here the CDR3 DNA reads TGTGCCAGCAGTACTGGGGCCTTTTTAAACGGCTACACCTTC. It specifies CASSTGAFLNGYTF.

In this sample, this clonotype turned up many times. The chain is built from TRBV10-1 and TRBJ2-2; D not resolved. The CDR3 covers 14 residues. V shed 4 bases and J shed 5 bases, with 11 bases lying between them. The V gene's germline CDR1 is WNHNN and CDR2 SYGVQD (reference sequence). The CDR3 nucleotides are TGCGCCAGCAGTGGGCGTTTGGGTACCGGGGAGCTGTTTTTT. Protein sequence: CASSGRLGTGELFF.

The V call is TRBV4-1, the J call TRBJ2-3, with 13 bases that match TRBD2. V trimming: 4 bases; J trimming: 4 bases; junction bases outside the gene matches: 2. The CDR3 runs 15 residues. The germline CDR1 and CDR2 sequences are MGHRA and YSYEKL. CDR3 in DNA: TGCGCCAGCAGCCCGACTAGCGGGGGGCCAGATACGCAGTATTTT. It codes for CASSPTSGGPDTQYF.

This clonotype was seen repeatedly, ten times or more. The chain combines TRBV2 with TRBJ2-7; 7 bases fit TRBD2. The CDR3 is 17 amino acids. J lost 0 bases, V lost 2 bases, and 10 bases had no gene match. Germline V gene sequence: CDR1 SNHLY, CDR2 FYNNEI. The chain's CDR3 is CASSELAVDLSSYEQYF. In nucleotides, the CDR3 is TGTGCCAGCAGTGAACTAGCGGTCGATCTGAGCTCCTACGAGCAGTACTTC.

This clonotype has only one observation. A clone one base away is much larger, so this may be a read error. This chain uses TRBV9 with TRBJ1-3; D is unresolved. The CDR3 is 13 amino acids. The V gene's germline CDR1 is SGDLS and CDR2 YYNGEE. CDR3 nucleotide sequence: TGTGCCAGCAGCGACCTGACTGGAAACGCCATATATTTT. Protein: CASSDLTGNAIYF.